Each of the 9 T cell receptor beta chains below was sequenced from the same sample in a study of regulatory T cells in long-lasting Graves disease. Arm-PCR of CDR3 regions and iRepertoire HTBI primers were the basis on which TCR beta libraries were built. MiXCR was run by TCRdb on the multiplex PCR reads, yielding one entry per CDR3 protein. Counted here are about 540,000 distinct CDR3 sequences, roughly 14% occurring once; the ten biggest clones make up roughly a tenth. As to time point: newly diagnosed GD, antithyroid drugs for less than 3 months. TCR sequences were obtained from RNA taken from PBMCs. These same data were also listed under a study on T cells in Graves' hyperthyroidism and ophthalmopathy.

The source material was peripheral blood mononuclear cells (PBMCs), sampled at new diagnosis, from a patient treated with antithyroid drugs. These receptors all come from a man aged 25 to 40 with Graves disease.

The CDR3 DNA follows: TGTGCCACCAGTGATGGGGGGAAGGCTGAAGCTTTCTTT. Protein product: CATSDGGKAEAFF. The chain joins TRBV24-1 to TRBJ1-1, with D possibly TRBD1 on 5 matching bases. CDR1 and CDR2 from the germline V gene are KGHDR and SFDVKD. This CDR3 region has 13 residues. Trimming removed 3 bases at V and 6 bases at J, with 10 bases between.

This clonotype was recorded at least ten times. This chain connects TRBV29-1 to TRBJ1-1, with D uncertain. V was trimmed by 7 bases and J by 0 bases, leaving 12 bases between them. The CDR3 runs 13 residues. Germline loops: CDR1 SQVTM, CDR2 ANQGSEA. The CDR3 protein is CSAPDGVNTEAFF. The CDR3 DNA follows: TGCAGCGCCCCGGACGGAGTGAACACTGAAGCTTTCTTT.

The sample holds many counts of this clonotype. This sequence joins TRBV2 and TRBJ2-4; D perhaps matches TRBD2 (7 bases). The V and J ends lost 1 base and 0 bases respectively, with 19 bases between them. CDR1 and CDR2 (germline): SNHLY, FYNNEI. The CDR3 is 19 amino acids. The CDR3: CASSEEAAGAEVAKNIQYF. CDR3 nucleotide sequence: TGTGCCAGCAGTGAAGAGGCCGCGGGGGCGGAAGTAGCCAAAAACATTCAGTACTTC.

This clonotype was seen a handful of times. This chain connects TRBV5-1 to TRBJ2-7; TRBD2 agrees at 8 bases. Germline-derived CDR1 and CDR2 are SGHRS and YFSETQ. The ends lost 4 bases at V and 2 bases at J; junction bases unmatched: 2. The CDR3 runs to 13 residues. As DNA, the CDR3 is TGCGCCAGCAGCCAGCGGGAGACCTACGAGCAGTACTTC. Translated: CASSQRETYEQYF.

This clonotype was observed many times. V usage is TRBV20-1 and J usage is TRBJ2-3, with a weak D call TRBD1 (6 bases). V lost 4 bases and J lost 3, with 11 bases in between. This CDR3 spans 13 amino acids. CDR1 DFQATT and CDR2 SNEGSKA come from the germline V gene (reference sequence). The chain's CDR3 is CSAIRTETDTQYF. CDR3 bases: TGCAGTGCTATTCGGACAGAAACAGATACGCAGTATTTT.

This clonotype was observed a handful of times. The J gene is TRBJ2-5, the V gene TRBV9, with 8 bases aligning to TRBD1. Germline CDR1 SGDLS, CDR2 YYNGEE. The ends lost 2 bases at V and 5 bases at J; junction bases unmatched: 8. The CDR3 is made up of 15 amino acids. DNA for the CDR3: TGTGCCAGCAGCGTCGGACAGGGTTTGGTGGAGACCCAGTACTTC. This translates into CASSVGQGLVETQYF.

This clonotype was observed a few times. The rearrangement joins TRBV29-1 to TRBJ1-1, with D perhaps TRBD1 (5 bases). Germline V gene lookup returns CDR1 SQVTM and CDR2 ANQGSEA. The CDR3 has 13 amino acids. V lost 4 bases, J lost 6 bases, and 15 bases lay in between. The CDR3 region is CSVAGTLRAEAFF. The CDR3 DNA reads TGCAGCGTTGCGGGGACGCTGCGGGCTGAAGCTTTCTTT.

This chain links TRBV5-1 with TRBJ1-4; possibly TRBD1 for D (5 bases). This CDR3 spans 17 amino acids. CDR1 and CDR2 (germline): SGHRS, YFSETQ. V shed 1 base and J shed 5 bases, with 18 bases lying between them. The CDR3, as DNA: TGCGCCAGCAGCTTGTGGGACCCGGGACTTGAAAATGAAAAACTGTTTTTT. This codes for CASSLWDPGLENEKLFF.

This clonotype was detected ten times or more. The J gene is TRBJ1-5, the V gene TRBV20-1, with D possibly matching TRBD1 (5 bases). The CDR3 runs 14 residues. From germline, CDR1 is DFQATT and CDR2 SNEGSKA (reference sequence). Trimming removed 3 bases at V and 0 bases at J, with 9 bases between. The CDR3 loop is CSASQGYSNQPQHF. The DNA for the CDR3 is TGCAGTGCTAGCCAGGGCTATAGCAATCAGCCCCAGCATTTT.